This passage covers 3 T cell receptor beta chains from one sample sequenced in a study of blood T cells in healthy people across ages. Through a sample-barcoded 5' primer and a J-beta primer mix, a second PCR was run for roughly 6 to 12 cycles. TCRdb itself ran the 5' RACE reads through MiXCR, one entry per CDR3 protein. The table includes about 1,500,000 distinct CDR3 sequences, over 25% detected once. Sequencing was done on a sample of blood. All receptors come from a woman aged 30 to 39 in good health.

The chain joins TRBV10-2 to TRBJ2-6, with 9 bases lining up with TRBD2. This CDR3 is built from 18 residues. Germline loops: CDR1 WSHSY, CDR2 SAAADI. J gave up 0 bases and V 3 bases, and 6 bases lay outside the gene matches. The CDR3 coding sequence is TGCGCCAGCAGTGACGGACTAGCGACACCCTCTGGGGCCAACGTCCTGACTTTC. Translated, it gives CASSDGLATPSGANVLTF.

The chain has TRBV27 and TRBJ2-5; tentative D call: TRBD1 (6 bases). CDR3 length: 15 amino acids. CDR1 is MNHEY and CDR2 is SMNVEV in the germline V gene (reference sequence). V dropped 6 bases and J dropped 5 bases, with 19 bases sitting between them. The CDR3 reads CASSLIQGHVETQYF. The DNA of the CDR3 is TGTGCCAGCAGCTTAATACAGGGTCATGTGGAGACCCAGTACTTC.

Here the CDR3 reads CSVEGKGESDEQYF. Here the CDR3 DNA reads TGCAGCGTTGAAGGGAAGGGGGAGTCGGACGAGCAGTACTTC. The chain has TRBV29-1 and TRBJ2-5; a possible D gene is TRBD1 (6 bases). The DNA end is a closer match to TRBJ2-7, so the J assignment may be wrong. The CDR3 consists of 14 residues. The germline gives CDR1 SQVTM, CDR2 ANQGSEA.